A selection of T cell receptor beta chains follows, all from one sample in a study of STAT5B mutations in CD4+ large granular lymphocyte leukemia. The assay was immunoSEQ multiplex PCR, and TCRdb's table has in-frame clones only and misses some. The sample records tens of thousands of clones, 70% to 90% being singletons. Sequencing used CD4+ T cells from blood buffy coats. The source of these receptors is a human donor in good health. The CDR3 runs from the conserved cysteine through the conserved F or W. D genes are given only for firm matches. The size of a clone is reported for some rows only, either as once, few or many, or as a class for expanded clones.

- TRBJ1-5 few TRBV7-9 TGTGCCAGCAGCCTTCCGCGCCAGCATTTT CASSLPRQHF
TRBD2 TRBJ2-7 - TRBV5-1 TGCGCCAGCAGCTTGTCTGGACTAGCGGGAGAGACCTACGAGCAGTACTTC CASSLSGLAGETYEQYF
- TRBJ1-4 - TRBV6-1 TGTGCCAGCAGTGGTTCTAGGGAAAAACTGTTTTTT CASSGSREKLFF
- TRBJ2-2 - TRBV11-2 TGTGCCAGCAGCCCCGGGTGGGAGCTGTTTTTT CASSPGWELFF
TRBD1 TRBJ2-7 once TRBV11-1 TGTGCCAGCAGCTCGCTTGATCGACAGGGTTCCTACGAGCAGTACTTC CASSSLDRQGSYEQYF
- TRBJ1-1 - TRBV4-3 TGCGCCAGCAACCAAGATCCGACAGGGAACACTGAAGCTTTCTTT CASNQDPTGNTEAFF
- TRBJ2-1 - TRBV30 TGTGCCTGGAGTGTGAATGAGCAGTTCTTC CAWSVNEQFF
- TRBJ2-7 - TRBV28 TGTGCCAGCAGTTTAAACCGTGGGCAGTACTTC CASSLNRGQYF
- TRBJ1-1 - TRBV7-9 TGTGCCAGCACCTGGGCCCTCGACACTGAAGCTTTCTTT CASTWALDTEAFF
- TRBJ2-7 - TRBV5-1 TGCGCCAGCAGCTTGGCTACATCATCCTACGGGGGCGAGCAGTACTTC CASSLATSSYGGEQYF
TRBD2 TRBJ2-7 - TRBV7-6 TGTGCCAGCAGCGACGCCGGGACTAGCAAGTACGAGCAGTACTTC CASSDAGTSKYEQYF
- TRBJ2-1 - TRBV11-2 TGTGCCAGCAGCTTATTTCAGGGGATGGGGAATGAGCAGTTCTTC CASSLFQGMGNEQFF
- TRBJ1-1 - TRBV4-1 TGCGCCAGCAGCCAATATCAGGGGATGAACACTGAAGCTTTCTTT CASSQYQGMNTEAFF
- TRBJ1-5 - TRBV4-1 TGCGCCAGCAGCCAAGGTCGACAGAATCTCATAAATCAGCCCCAGCATTTT CASSQGRQNLINQPQHF
- TRBJ1-5 - TRBV7-8 TGTGCCAGCAGCTTAGAGCCAGGCTCTCAGCCCCAGCATTTT CASSLEPGSQPQHF
- TRBJ2-7 few TRBV6-1 TGTGCCAGCAGTGAAGCTTCGCAATACGAGCAGTACTTC CASSEASQYEQYF
- TRBJ1-6 - TRBV5-1 TGCGCCAGCAGCTTGGAGGCCCCGTCTTCACCCCTCCACTTT CASSLEAPSSPLHF
- TRBJ2-3 - TRBV11-2 TGTGCCAGCAGCTTTCGATCTGCGGATACGCAGTATTTT CASSFRSADTQYF
- TRBJ2-7 few TRBV11-2 TGTGCCAGCAGCTCAGACAGAGGCGAGCAGTACTTC CASSSDRGEQYF
- TRBJ1-1 - TRBV18 TGTGCCAGCTCGGCCCGGACAGAAAACCCTGGCGATTTT CASSARTENPGDF
- TRBJ1-3 - TRBV6-5 TGTGCCAGCAGTTACTCCAGGGCCGGAAACACCATATATTTT CASSYSRAGNTIYF
- TRBJ2-1 - TRBV10-2 TGCGCCAGCAGTGAGAGGGGAAGTTCCTACAATGAGCAGTTCTTC CASSERGSSYNEQFF
- TRBJ2-3 - TRBV7-9 TGTGCCAGCAGCCCGGAGATGTTGGGGGCAGATACGCAGTATTTT CASSPEMLGADTQYF
- TRBJ2-5 - TRBV14 TGTGCCAGCAGCCGATATTCAATGGGAGAGACCCAGTACTTC CASSRYSMGETQYF
- TRBJ1-3 - TRBV5-1 TGCGCCAGCAGCTTGGGGTTTGGAAACACCATATATTTT CASSLGFGNTIYF
- TRBJ1-3 - TRBV18 TGTGCCAGCTCACCACCGTCAGGGTCTGGAAACACCATATATTTT CASSPPSGSGNTIYF
- TRBJ2-7 - TRBV30 TGTGCCTGGAGTGTCAGCACCTACGAGCAGTACTTC CAWSVSTYEQYF
- TRBJ1-5 - TRBV10-1 TGCGCCAGCATGATAACACAGGGTCGGAGCAATCAGCCCCAGCATTTT CASMITQGRSNQPQHF
- TRBJ1-5 - TRBV6-5 TGTGCCAGCAGTTACAACGAATATCAGCCCCAGCATTTT CASSYNEYQPQHF
- TRBJ1-2 few TRBV10-3 TGTGCCACTAGAGAAGGGGGGGACAACGGCTACACCTTC CATREGGDNGYTF
- TRBJ2-1 - TRBV18 TGTGCCAGCTCACCACGGAACAGGGAAGATGAGCAGTTCTTC CASSPRNREDEQFF
- TRBJ2-5 - TRBV21-1 TGTGCCAGCAGCAAGGGGGCAGTCCAAGAGACCCAGTACTTC CASSKGAVQETQYF
TRBD1 TRBJ1-6 - TRBV5-1 TGCGCCAGCACACTTAGCGGGACAGCTTTTTCACCCCTCCACTTT CASTLSGTAFSPLHF
TRBD2 TRBJ2-2 - TRBV7-9 TGTGCCAGCAGCATACCCGGGGGGGCTTACACCGGGGAGCTGTTTTTT CASSIPGGAYTGELFF
- TRBJ1-1 - TRBV25-1 TGTGCCAGCAGACAGAACACTGAAGCTTTCTTT CASRQNTEAFF
TRBD1 TRBJ2-1 - TRBV18 TGTGCCAGCTCACAAGGGACAGAAAATGAGCAGTTCTTC CASSQGTENEQFF